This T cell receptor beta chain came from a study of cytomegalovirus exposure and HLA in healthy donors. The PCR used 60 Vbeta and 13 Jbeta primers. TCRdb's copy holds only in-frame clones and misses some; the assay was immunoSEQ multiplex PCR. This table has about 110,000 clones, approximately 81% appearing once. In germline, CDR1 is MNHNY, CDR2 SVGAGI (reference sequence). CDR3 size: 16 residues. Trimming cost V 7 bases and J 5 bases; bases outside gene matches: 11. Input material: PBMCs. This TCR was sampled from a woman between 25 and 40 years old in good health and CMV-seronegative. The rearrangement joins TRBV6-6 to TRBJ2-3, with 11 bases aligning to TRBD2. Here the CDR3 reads CASTVAGGFVKDTQYF. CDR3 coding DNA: TGTGCCAGCACAGTAGCGGGAGGGTTCGTCAAAGATACGCAGTATTTT.